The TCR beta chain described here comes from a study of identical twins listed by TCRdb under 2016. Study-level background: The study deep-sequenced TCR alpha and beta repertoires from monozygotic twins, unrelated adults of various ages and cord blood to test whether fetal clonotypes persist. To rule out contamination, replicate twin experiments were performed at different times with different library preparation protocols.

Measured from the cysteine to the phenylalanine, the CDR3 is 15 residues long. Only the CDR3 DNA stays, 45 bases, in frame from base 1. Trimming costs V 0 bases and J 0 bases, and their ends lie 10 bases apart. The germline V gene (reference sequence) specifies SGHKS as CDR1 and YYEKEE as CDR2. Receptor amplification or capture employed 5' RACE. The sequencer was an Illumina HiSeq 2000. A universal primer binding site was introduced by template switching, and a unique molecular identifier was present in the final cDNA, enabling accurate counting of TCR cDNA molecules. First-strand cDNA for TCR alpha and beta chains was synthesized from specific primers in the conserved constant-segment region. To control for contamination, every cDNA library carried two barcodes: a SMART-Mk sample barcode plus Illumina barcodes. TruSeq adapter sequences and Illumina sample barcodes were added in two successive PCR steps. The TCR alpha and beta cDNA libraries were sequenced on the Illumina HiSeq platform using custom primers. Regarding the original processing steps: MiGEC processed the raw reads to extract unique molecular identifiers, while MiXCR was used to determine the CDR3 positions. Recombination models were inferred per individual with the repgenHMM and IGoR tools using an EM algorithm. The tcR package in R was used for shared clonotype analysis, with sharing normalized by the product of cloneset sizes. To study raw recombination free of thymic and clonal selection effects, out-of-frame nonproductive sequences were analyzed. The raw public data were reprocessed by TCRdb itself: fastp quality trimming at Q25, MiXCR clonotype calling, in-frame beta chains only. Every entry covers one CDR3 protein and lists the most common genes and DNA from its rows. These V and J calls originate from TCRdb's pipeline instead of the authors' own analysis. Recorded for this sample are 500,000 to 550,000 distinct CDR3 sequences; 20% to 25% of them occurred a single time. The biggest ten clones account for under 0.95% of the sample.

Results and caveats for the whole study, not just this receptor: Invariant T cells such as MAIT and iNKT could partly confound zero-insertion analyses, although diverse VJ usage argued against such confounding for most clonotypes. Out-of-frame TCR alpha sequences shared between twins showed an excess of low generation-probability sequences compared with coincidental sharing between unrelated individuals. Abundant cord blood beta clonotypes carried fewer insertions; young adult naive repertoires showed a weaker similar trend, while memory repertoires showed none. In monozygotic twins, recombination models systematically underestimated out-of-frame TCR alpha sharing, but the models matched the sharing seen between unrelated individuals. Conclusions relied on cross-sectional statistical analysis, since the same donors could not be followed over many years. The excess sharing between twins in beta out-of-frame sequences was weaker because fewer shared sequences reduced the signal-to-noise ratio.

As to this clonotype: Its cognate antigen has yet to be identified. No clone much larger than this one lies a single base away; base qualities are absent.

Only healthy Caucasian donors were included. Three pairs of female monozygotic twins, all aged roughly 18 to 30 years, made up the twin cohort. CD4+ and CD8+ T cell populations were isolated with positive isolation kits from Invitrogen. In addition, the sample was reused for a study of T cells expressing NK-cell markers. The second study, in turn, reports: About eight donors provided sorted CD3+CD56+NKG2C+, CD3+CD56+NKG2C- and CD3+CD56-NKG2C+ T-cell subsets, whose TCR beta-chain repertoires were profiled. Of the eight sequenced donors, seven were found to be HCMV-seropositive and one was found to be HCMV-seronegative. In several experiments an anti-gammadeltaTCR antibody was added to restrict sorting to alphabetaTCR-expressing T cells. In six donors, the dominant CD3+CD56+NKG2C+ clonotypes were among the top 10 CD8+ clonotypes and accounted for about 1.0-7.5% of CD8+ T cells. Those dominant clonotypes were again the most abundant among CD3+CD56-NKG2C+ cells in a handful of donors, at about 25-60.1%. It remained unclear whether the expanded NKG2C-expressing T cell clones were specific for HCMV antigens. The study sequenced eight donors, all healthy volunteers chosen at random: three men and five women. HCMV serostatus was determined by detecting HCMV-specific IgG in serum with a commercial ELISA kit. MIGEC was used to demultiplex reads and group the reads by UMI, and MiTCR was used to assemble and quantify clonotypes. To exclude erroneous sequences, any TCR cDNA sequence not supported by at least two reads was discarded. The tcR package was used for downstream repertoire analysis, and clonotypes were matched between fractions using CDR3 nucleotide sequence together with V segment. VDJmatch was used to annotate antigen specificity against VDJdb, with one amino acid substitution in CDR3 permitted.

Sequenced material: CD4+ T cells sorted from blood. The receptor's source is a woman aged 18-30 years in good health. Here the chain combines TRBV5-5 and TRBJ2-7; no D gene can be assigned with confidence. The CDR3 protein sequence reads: CASSLEGVLSYEQYF. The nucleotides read TGTGCCAGCAGCTTGGAAGGTGTCCTCTCCTACGAGCAGTACTTC.